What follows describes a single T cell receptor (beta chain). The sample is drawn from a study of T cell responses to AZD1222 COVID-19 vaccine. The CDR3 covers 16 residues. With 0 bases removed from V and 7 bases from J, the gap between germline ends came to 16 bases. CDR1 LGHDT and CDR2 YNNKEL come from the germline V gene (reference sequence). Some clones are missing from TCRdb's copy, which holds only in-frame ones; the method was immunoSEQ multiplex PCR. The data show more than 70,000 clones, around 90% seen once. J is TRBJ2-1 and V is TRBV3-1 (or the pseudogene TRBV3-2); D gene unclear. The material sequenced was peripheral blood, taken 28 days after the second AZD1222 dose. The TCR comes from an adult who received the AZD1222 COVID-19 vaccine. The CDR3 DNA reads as TGTGCCAGCAGCCAAGATCGGCGTACCCGGTGGAATGAGCAGTTCTTC. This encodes CASSQDRRTRWNEQFF.